One and the same sample provided the 22 T cell receptor beta chains below, sequenced in a study of OX40 agonist ivuxolimab in advanced cancers. Some clones are missing from TCRdb's copy, which holds only in-frame ones; the method was immunoSEQ multiplex PCR. Among 60,000 to 65,000 clones, about 93% were seen once, and the ten largest hold approximately 25%. The sequencing used CD4+ or CD8+ T cells sorted from blood, collected in a trial of the OX40 agonist ivuxolimab. The receptors were sampled from an adult with an advanced solid tumor such as melanoma, head and neck, liver or kidney cancer.

The chain recombines TRBV2 with TRBJ2-7; maybe TRBD1 (5 bases). The CDR3 loop spans 14 amino acids. The germline V and J ends were trimmed by 10 bases and 2 bases, with 18 bases remaining between them. The V gene's germline CDR1 is SNHLY and CDR2 FYNNEI. The CDR3 spells CAKQTEEGAYEQYF. For the CDR3, the DNA is TGTGCCAAGCAAACGGAAGAAGGGGCCTACGAGCAGTACTTC.

In DNA, the CDR3 is TGTGCCAGCAGTTTTCCCGGGACCTACAATGAGCAGTTCTTC. Amino acids: CASSFPGTYNEQFF. This chain joins TRBV7-2 and TRBJ2-1; D might be TRBD2 (5 bases). V was trimmed by 6 bases and J by 2 bases, leaving 11 bases between them. This CDR3 spans 14 amino acids. Germline lookup yields CDR1 SGHTA and CDR2 FQGNSA.

In nucleotides, the CDR3 is TGCGCCAGCAGTGAGGAGGACCGTACCTACGAGCAGTACTTC. Translation gives CASSEEDRTYEQYF. The chain carries TRBV10-2 and TRBJ2-7, with D unclear. With 2 bases removed from V and 2 bases from J, the gap between germline ends came to 10 bases. The CDR3 consists of 14 residues. Germline-derived CDR1 and CDR2 are WSHSY and SAAADI.

V and J are TRBV18 and TRBJ2-7, with D possibly matching TRBD1 (5 bases). The CDR3 is made up of 13 amino acids. Trimming stripped 3 bases from V and 5 bases from J, with 11 bases between. Germline V CDR1 and CDR2: KGHSH, LQKENI. DNA of the CDR3: TGTGCCAGCTCACCGGGTGGGGCCCACGAGCAGTACTTC. Its translation: CASSPGGAHEQYF.

The gene calls are TRBV2 and TRBJ2-2, with unresolved D. The CDR3 runs to 14 residues. Trimming left V 4 bases short and J 1 base short, with 7 bases between. CDR1 SNHLY and CDR2 FYNNEI come from the germline V gene. This CDR3 is CASSGTLNTGELFF. CDR3 in DNA: TGTGCCAGCAGTGGGACGCTGAACACCGGGGAGCTGTTTTTT. Full variable domain (outside the CDR3, taken from reference TRBV2 and TRBJ2-2): EPEVTQTPSHQVTQMGQEVILRCVPISNHLYFYWYRQILGQKVEFLVSFYNNEISEKSEIFDDQFSVERPDGSNFTLKIRSTKLEDSAMYFCASSGTLNTGELFFGEGSRLTVL.

The chain joins TRBV19 to TRBJ2-3; 12 bases align to TRBD2. Germline V gene lookup returns CDR1 LNHDA and CDR2 SQIVND (reference sequence). This CDR3 has 17 residues. Trimming cost V 5 bases and J 4 bases; bases outside gene matches: 10. In DNA, the CDR3 is TGTGCCAGTAGTGCTGGACTAGCGGGATGGTTCTCAGATACGCAGTATTTT. It encodes CASSAGLAGWFSDTQYF.

The chain combines TRBV19 with TRBJ1-2; maybe TRBD1 (5 bases). Between the trimmed V and J ends, which lost 7 bases and 7 bases, there was a span of 10 bases. The germline V gene has CDR1 LNHDA and CDR2 SQIVND (reference sequence). The length of the CDR3 is 11 residues. The CDR3 DNA is TGTGCCAGTACCACCGGGGGTGGCTACACCTTC. This translates into CASTTGGGYTF.

The chain links TRBV9 to TRBJ2-7; D gene uncertain. The germline V gene encodes CDR1 SGDLS and CDR2 YYNGEE. Trimming pared 1 base from V and 7 bases from J, leaving 6 bases between. The CDR3 is 11 amino acids. CDR3 amino acids: CASSVFNEQYF. CDR3 sequence (DNA): TGTGCCAGCAGCGTATTTAATGAGCAGTACTTC.

The chain recombines TRBV6-5 with TRBJ2-1, with 10 nucleotides matching TRBD2. Germline V lookup: CDR1 MNHEY, CDR2 SVGAGI. J was trimmed by 10 bases and V by 2 bases; bases with no gene match: 8. The CDR3 runs 15 residues. CDR3 amino acids: CASSYAELAGVEQFF. CDR3 nucleotides: TGTGCCAGCAGTTACGCGGAGCTAGCGGGAGTCGAGCAGTTCTTC.

The J gene is TRBJ2-7, the V gene TRBV4-3; the D is unclear. The V gene's germline CDR1 is LGHNA and CDR2 YSLEER. V was trimmed by 1 base and J by 2 bases, leaving 9 bases between them. The CDR3 spans 14 residues. The CDR3 sequence: CASSQGIGAYEQYF. CDR3 DNA: TGCGCCAGCAGCCAAGGAATAGGAGCCTACGAGCAGTACTTC.

The chain is built from TRBV28 and TRBJ2-5, with 7 bases fitting TRBD1. This CDR3 is 13 amino acids long. With V trimmed by 5 bases and J by 5 bases, 5 bases remained unmatched. CDR1 is MDHEN, CDR2 SYDVKM, per germline. The CDR3 is CASSPQGWETQYF. The CDR3 DNA reads as TGTGCCAGCAGTCCACAGGGGTGGGAGACCCAGTACTTC. The full variable domain, its missing parts supplied by reference TRBV28 and TRBJ2-5, is DVKVTQSSRYLVKRTGEKVFLECVQDMDHENMFWYRQDPGLGLRLIYFSYDVKMKEKGDIPEGYSVSREKKERFSLILESASTNQTSMYLCASSPQGWETQYFGPGTRLLVL.

The chain carries TRBV9 and TRBJ2-1, with TRBD2 matching over 11 bases. Trimming removed 7 bases from V and 4 bases from J; junction bases left unmatched: 7. CDR1 is SGDLS and CDR2 is YYNGEE in the germline V gene. The CDR3 extends over 15 amino acids. CDR3 sequence: CASSGTSGLYNEQFF. In DNA, the CDR3 is TGTGCCAGCTCTGGGACTAGCGGATTATACAATGAGCAGTTCTTC.

The J gene is TRBJ2-1, the V gene TRBV4-3, with D possibly being TRBD1 or TRBD2 (5 bases each). Germline V lookup: CDR1 LGHNA, CDR2 YSLEER. CDR3 length: 18 amino acids. V gave up 0 bases and J gave up 0 bases, with 15 bases separating them. The chain's CDR3 is CASSQDWGTSLSYNEQFF. In DNA, the CDR3 is TGCGCCAGCAGCCAAGATTGGGGGACGTCGCTCTCCTACAATGAGCAGTTCTTC.

The V and J genes are TRBV2 and TRBJ2-3; a possible D gene is TRBD1 (5 bases). The CDR3 contains 11 residues. Trimming pared 6 bases from V and 5 bases from J, leaving 6 bases between. Germline V gene sequence: CDR1 SNHLY, CDR2 FYNNEI. The CDR3 sequence: CASSQGDTQYF. The CDR3 DNA reads TGTGCCAGCAGCCAGGGAGATACGCAGTATTTT.

The chain joins TRBV5-1 to TRBJ1-3; the D is unclear. The germline V gene encodes CDR1 SGHRS and CDR2 YFSETQ. This CDR3 is 15 amino acids long. Trimming removed 1 base at V and 0 bases at J, with 8 bases between. For the CDR3, the DNA is TGCGCCAGCAGCTTGACGATCAGCTCTGGAAACACCATATATTTT. Protein sequence: CASSLTISSGNTIYF.

This clone was detected only once. The rearrangement uses TRBV27 and TRBJ2-7; 7 bases align to TRBD1. Germline V gene sequence: CDR1 MNHEY, CDR2 SMNVEV (reference sequence). The CDR3 is 13 residues long. V gave up 2 bases and J gave up 6 bases; unmatched junction bases: 4. DNA for the CDR3: TGTGCCAGCAGTTTACTAGGACAGGTCGAGCAGTACTTC. Translation: CASSLLGQVEQYF.

In its sample, this clone was seen once. The V gene is TRBV4-1, the J gene TRBJ1-5, with unresolved D. Germline values: CDR1 MGHRA, CDR2 YSYEKL. V lost 0 bases to trimming and J lost 0 bases, with 9 bases between them. The CDR3 is made up of 16 amino acids. CDR3 in amino acids: CASSQDFVYSNQPQHF. Written as DNA, the CDR3 is TGCGCCAGCAGCCAAGATTTCGTATATAGCAATCAGCCCCAGCATTTT.

This chain links TRBV4-2 with TRBJ2-7, with 9 nucleotides matching TRBD1. The CDR3 contains 15 residues. The ends lost 3 bases at V and 3 bases at J; junction bases unmatched: 6. Germline CDR1 and CDR2: LGHNA and YNFKEQ. The chain's CDR3 is CASSQEPGQGYEQYF. The CDR3 coding sequence is TGTGCCAGCAGCCAGGAACCGGGACAGGGCTACGAGCAGTACTTC.

The rearrangement joins TRBV13 to TRBJ2-5, with 8 bases aligning to TRBD2. CDR1 and CDR2 (germline): PRHDT, FYEKMQ (reference sequence). This CDR3 contains 16 residues. The V gene end was trimmed by 5 bases and the J gene end by 5 bases; junction bases not matched to a gene: 13. The CDR3 region has the DNA TGTGCCAGCAGCCCGGGTGCGGCGGGAGGCTGGGAGACCCAGTACTTC. Translating it yields CASSPGAAGGWETQYF.

The V gene is TRBV27, the J gene TRBJ2-7; 10 bases are shared with TRBD2. V lost 3 bases and J lost 7; bases outside the gene matches: 9. Looked up from germline, CDR1 is MNHEY and CDR2 is SMNVEV (reference sequence). This CDR3 spans 15 amino acids. The CDR3 sequence: CASSFLAGAPGEQYF. The CDR3 DNA follows: TGTGCCAGCAGTTTTCTAGCGGGAGCCCCCGGGGAGCAGTACTTC.

The chain has TRBV6-5 and TRBJ2-5; 9 bases map to TRBD2. Germline V CDR1 and CDR2: MNHEY, SVGAGI. The CDR3 consists of 15 residues. V was clipped by 6 bases and J by 6 bases; unmatched bases: 11. The CDR3 spells CASSFRASGTKTQYF. The DNA of the CDR3 is TGTGCCAGCAGCTTCAGGGCTAGCGGGACAAAGACCCAGTACTTC.

V is TRBV21-1 and J is TRBJ1-1; TRBD1, as called in the table, went unchecked against the DNA. TRBV21-1 is marked as a pseudogene. The CDR3 contains 16 residues. The CDR3 reads CASTTSGDRLNTEAFF. DNA of the CDR3: TGTGCCAGCACCACTTCGGGTGACAGACTTAACACTGAAGCTTTCTTT.